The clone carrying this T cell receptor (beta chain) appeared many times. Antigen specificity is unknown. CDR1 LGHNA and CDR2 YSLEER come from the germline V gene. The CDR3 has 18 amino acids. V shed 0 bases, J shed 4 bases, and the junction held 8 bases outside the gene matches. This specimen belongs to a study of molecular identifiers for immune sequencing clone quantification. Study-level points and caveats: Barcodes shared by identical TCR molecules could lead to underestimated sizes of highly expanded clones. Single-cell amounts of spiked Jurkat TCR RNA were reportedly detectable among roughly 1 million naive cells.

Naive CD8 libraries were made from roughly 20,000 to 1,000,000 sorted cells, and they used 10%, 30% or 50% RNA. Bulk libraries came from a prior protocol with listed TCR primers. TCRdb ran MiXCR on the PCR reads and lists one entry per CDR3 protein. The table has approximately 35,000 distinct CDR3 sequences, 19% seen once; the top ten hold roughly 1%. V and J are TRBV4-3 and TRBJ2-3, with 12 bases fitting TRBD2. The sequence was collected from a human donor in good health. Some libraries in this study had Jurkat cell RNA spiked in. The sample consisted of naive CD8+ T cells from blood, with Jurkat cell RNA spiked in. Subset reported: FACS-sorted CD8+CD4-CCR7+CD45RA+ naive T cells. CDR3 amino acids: CASSQEELAGGPADTQYF. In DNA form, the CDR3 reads TGCGCCAGCAGCCAAGAAGAGCTAGCGGGAGGGCCCGCAGATACGCAGTATTTT.